This T cell receptor beta chain was profiled in a study of T cell responses to AZD1222 COVID-19 vaccine. Clones were sequenced by immunoSEQ multiplex PCR, and TCRdb holds only the in-frame ones, with some missing. Among approximately 82,000 clones listed, around nine tenths were seen once. The sequence was obtained from an adult in good health. Sample: peripheral blood, taken on day 0 of AZD1222 vaccination.

As DNA, the CDR3 is TGTGCCAGCAGCGTAAGTCCGGAAGCGAACACCGGGGAGCTGTTTTTT. Protein sequence: CASSVSPEANTGELFF. The genes are TRBV9 and TRBJ2-2; D remains unclear. V lost 1 base and J lost 0, with 10 bases in between. The CDR3 loop spans 16 amino acids. The germline gives CDR1 SGDLS, CDR2 YYNGEE. Drawing the rest from reference TRBV9 and TRBJ2-2, the complete variable domain is DSGVTQTPKHLITATGQRVTLRCSPRSGDLSVYWYQQSLDQGLQFLIQYYNGEERAKGNILERFSAQQFPDLHSELNLSSLELGDSALYFCASSVSPEANTGELFFGEGSRLTVL.